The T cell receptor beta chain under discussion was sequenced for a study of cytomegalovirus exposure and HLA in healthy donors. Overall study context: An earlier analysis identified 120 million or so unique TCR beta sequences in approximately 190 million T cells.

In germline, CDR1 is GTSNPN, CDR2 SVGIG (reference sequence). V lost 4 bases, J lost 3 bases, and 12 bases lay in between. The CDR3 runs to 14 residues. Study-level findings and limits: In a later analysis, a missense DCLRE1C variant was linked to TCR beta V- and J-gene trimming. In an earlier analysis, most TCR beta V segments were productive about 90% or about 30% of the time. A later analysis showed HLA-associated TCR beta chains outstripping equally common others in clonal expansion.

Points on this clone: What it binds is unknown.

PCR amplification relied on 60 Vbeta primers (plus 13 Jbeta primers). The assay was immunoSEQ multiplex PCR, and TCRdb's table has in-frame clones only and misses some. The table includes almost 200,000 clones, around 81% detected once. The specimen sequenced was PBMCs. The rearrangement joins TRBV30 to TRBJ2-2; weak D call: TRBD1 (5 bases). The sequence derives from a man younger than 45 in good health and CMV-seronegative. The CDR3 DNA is TGTGCCTGGACAGAAAAGGGGTACACCGGGGAGCTGTTTTTT. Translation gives CAWTEKGYTGELFF.